What follows is one TCR beta chain and its context. This clone has a handful of counts. Which antigen it targets is not known. No qualities accompany the bases; no much larger clone lies one base away. The data originate from a study of immune evolution from preneoplasia to lung adenocarcinoma listed by TCRdb under 2021. Looking at the study overall: HLA loss of heterozygosity was seen in roughly 7%, 15% and 33% of AIS, MIA and ADC lesions, and in no AAH lesions. The overall cohort comprised 53 patients with pulmonary nodules who underwent surgical resection. POLYSOLVER was used to infer Class I HLA alleles from exome data, while LOHHLA was used to detect allele-specific HLA loss. Sample size was based on specimen availability rather than a prior power calculation. Immune contexture across lung adenocarcinoma precursors and invasive adenocarcinoma was profiled using immune gene expression, TCR sequencing and multiplex immunofluorescence. Resected precursor lesions (AAH, AIS, MIA) and invasive adenocarcinomas were compared against paired morphologically normal lung tissue. The immune data were integrated with whole exome sequencing and methylation data obtained from the same cohort of nodules. The TCR sequencing data were obtained from 51 patients. According to the study, 105 samples were used for TCR sequencing.

As encoded in the germline V gene, CDR1 is SGHAT while CDR2 is FQNNGV. The CDR3 has 12 amino acids, counting the end cysteine and phenylalanine. Only the CDR3 DNA stays, 36 bases, in frame from base 1. Between the V and J ends, shortened by 4 bases and 8 bases respectively, the junction contains 11 bases. On the study overall, not on this receptor specifically: Because every patient came from Japan and China, how well the results apply to Western populations was uncertain. Normal lung showed the highest clonality, whereas later-stage lesions appeared to have higher T cell density and diversity but lower clonality. T cell clonality was highest in KRAS-mutant nodules compared with EGFR-mutant or double wild-type lesions. The findings were based on association rather than direct causation, and larger cohorts with long-term follow-up and longitudinal biopsies were deemed needed. Normal lung had the highest top T cell clone frequencies, and these frequencies appeared to fall progressively from AAH through AIS, MIA and invasive adenocarcinoma.

Using the immunoSEQ hsTCRbeta Kit, TCR beta CDR3 regions were sequenced from DNA. For the original study's pipeline: The ImmunoSEQ Analyzer was used to analyse the TCR sequencing data. T cell clonality was calculated on productive rearrangements as 1 minus Pielou's evenness. To measure T cell diversity, the inverse Simpson index was applied to productive templates. T cell density was defined as TCR beta template counts normalized to usable DNA, with usable DNA estimated by amplifying and sequencing housekeeping genes. TCR metrics were compared across histologic stages using two-sided Kruskal-Wallis tests. TCRdb carries this immuneACCESS record with in-frame sequences only. Its versions omit some clonotypes, under half of them owing to an unresolved V gene in the studies checked, with the rest unexplained. Clonal size and the V and J genes are those of that table, whereas D and trimming came from the DNA. A total of fewer than 10,000 clones appear in this sample, about 72% of them only once. Together, the top ten hold 9.2% of the sample.

Patients underwent resection in Japan or China between about 2013 and 2018. Two lung cancer pathologists independently reviewed H&E slides to confirm the histologic diagnosis of every case. For nucleic acid extraction, premalignant or tumor cells were enriched by macro-dissection following pathologic assessment. DNA was isolated from FFPE tissue using the AllPrep DNA/RNA FFPE Kit. Sequencing used FFPE minimally invasive lung adenocarcinoma tissue. Reading the label with the study, this specimen's cell subset or site is: micro-invasive lung adenocarcinoma (MIA). The chain was built from TRBV11-2 and TRBJ1-2, with TRBD1 perhaps the D gene, on 5 matching bases. This clonotype was sampled from a donor older than 65 with lung adenocarcinoma. The CDR3 protein is CASSSEGAGYTF. The DNA reads TGTGCCAGCAGCTCAGAAGGGGCGGGCTACACCTTC. The variable domain in full, with residues beyond the CDR3 obtained from the reference TRBV11-2 and TRBJ1-2 genes, is EAGVAQSPRYKIIEKRQSVAFWCNPISGHATLYWYQQILGQGPKLLIQFQNNGVVDDSQLPKDRFSAERLKGVDSTLKIQPAKLEDSAVYLCASSSEGAGYTFGSGTRLTVV.